This TCR beta chain came from a study of identical twins. The V gene end was trimmed by 1 base and the J gene end by 2 bases; junction bases not matched to a gene: 6. The CDR3 extends over 18 amino acids. Germline V lookup: CDR1 MNHEY, CDR2 SMNVEV (reference sequence). This clonotype has a handful of counts. What it binds is unknown. A universal primer site was incorporated via template switching, and the cDNA contained unique molecular identifiers. TCRdb reanalysed the 5' RACE reads using MiXCR and keeps one entry per CDR3 protein. The sample holds roughly 350,000 distinct CDR3 sequences, 10% to 15% seen once. Findings of the study overall: For out-of-frame alpha sequences shared by twins, low generation probability was in excess. Reduced insertions were recorded for abundant cord blood beta clonotypes, with no such pattern in memory repertoires.

This sample was also put to use in a study of yellow fever vaccine responses in identical twins. Turning to that study: Convergence reportedly seemed to mark part of the twins' vaccine T cell response, with personalization marking the rest.

The TCR originated in a woman between 18 and 29 years old in good health. The V call is TRBV27, the J call TRBJ2-1; TRBD2 matches at 12 bases. What was sequenced was CD8+ T cells sorted from blood. CDR3 bases: TGTGCCAGCAGTTTATTTGGGACTAGCGGGTTTGCCTACAATGAGCAGTTCTTC. Its translation is CASSLFGTSGFAYNEQFF.